These T cell receptor beta chains were read from a single sample in a study of cytotoxic CD8 clonotypes in ibrutinib-treated CLL. Clones were sequenced by immunoSEQ multiplex PCR, and TCRdb holds only the in-frame ones, with some missing. The sample consists of tens of thousands of clones, around 60% of them appearing once. The sequencing here drew on PBMCs, taken after 24 months of ibrutinib treatment. These receptors came from a human donor with chronic lymphocytic leukemia. Both conserved end residues are part of each CDR3. D genes are given only for firm matches. The size entry is marked missing in some rows and otherwise reads once, few, many or a size class.

abundance	d_gene	v_gene	j_gene	CDR3nt	CDR3aa
few	NA	TRBV10-1	TRBJ1-3	TGCGCCAGCGGAGCCCCAGGGATGAACACCATATATTTT	CASGAPGMNTIYF
NA	NA	TRBV7-7	TRBJ2-7	TGTGCCAGTAACCCAGGGGAGTGGTACGAGCAGTACTTC	CASNPGEWYEQYF
medium-sized	NA	TRBV19	TRBJ2-2	TGTGCCAGTAACCCTGGGAACAGTTTCCCCGGGGAGCTGTTTTTT	CASNPGNSFPGELFF
large	TRBD1	TRBV5-4	TRBJ1-2	TGTGCCAGCAGGTATACTGGGACAGGAGGCTATGGCTACACCTTC	CASRYTGTGGYGYTF
NA	NA	TRBV10-1	TRBJ2-2	TGCGCCAGCAGCTACAGGGTTAACACCGGGGAGCTGTTTTTT	CASSYRVNTGELFF
NA	TRBD2	TRBV10-3	TRBJ2-1	TGTGCCATCAGTGAGTCGGGACTAGTGGGGGAGCAGTTCTTC	CAISESGLVGEQFF
NA	NA	TRBV7-9	TRBJ2-3	TGTGCCAGCAGCTTGGACAGTTTCAGCACAGATACGCAGTATTTT	CASSLDSFSTDTQYF
NA	TRBD2	TRBV19	TRBJ2-7	TGTGCCAGTAGCGGCGGGGGAGGAATGGAATACGAGCAGTACTTC	CASSGGGGMEYEQYF
NA	NA	TRBV7-9	TRBJ2-1	TGTGCCAGCAGCTTACGGTACCTTTGGGCATACAATGAGCAGTTCTTC	CASSLRYLWAYNEQFF
few	NA	TRBV19	TRBJ2-3	TGTGCCAGTAGTATACCCACAGATACGCAGTATTTT	CASSIPTDTQYF
NA	NA	TRBV2	TRBJ2-5	TGTGCCAGCAGTGAAGATACAGCAGAGACCCAGTACTTC	CASSEDTAETQYF
NA	NA	TRBV27	TRBJ1-2	TGTGCCAGCAGTTCAAGGGTGGGGGGCTACACCTTC	CASSSRVGGYTF
NA	NA	TRBV14	TRBJ2-5	TGTGCCAGCAGCCATCGAACGGCCTCGCTTGTCCAAGAGACCCAGTACTTC	CASSHRTASLVQETQYF
few	NA	TRBV5-4	TRBJ2-2	TGTGCCAGCAGCTTGGGGGTGCCCGGGGAGCTGTTTTTT	CASSLGVPGELFF
NA	NA	TRBV29-1	TRBJ2-7	TGCAGCGTTGAAAGGACACACGAGCAGTACTTC	CSVERTHEQYF
NA	NA	TRBV19	TRBJ2-3	TGTGCCAGTTCAGCGGGACACACAGATACGCAGTATTTT	CASSAGHTDTQYF
few	NA	TRBV5-4	TRBJ1-2	TGTGCCAGCAGCTGGTGGGTTCAGGGGTGTGGCTACACCTTC	CASSWWVQGCGYTF
many	NA	TRBV28	TRBJ2-1	TGTGCCAGCACTTTCGGGGGATCGTGGCGGTTCGACAATGAGCAGTTCTTC	CASTFGGSWRFDNEQFF
NA	NA	TRBV18	TRBJ1-2	TGTGCCAGCTCACCAGGGGGGTCAACAGGGCTTGGCTACACCTTC	CASSPGGSTGLGYTF
few	NA	TRBV21-1	TRBJ2-3	TGTGCCAGCAGCAAAACCCGGGACAGGACAGATACGCAGTATTTT	CASSKTRDRTDTQYF
NA	NA	TRBV21-1	TRBJ2-5	TGTGCCAGCAGCGGACTAGCGGGAGTCTATTGGGAGACCCAGTACTTC	CASSGLAGVYWETQYF
NA	NA	TRBV5-5	TRBJ1-5	TGTGCCAGCAGTGCAGGGGCGTCCTTTCAGCCCCAGCATTTT	CASSAGASFQPQHF
few	NA	TRBV6-4	TRBJ2-3	TGTGCCAGCAGTGACGGGGGATTTAGCACAGATACGCAGTATTTT	CASSDGGFSTDTQYF
few	NA	TRBV18	TRBJ1-2	TGTGCCAGCTCGCAACCATACGGGGCGAACTATGGCTACACCTTC	CASSQPYGANYGYTF
NA	TRBD1	TRBV5-1	TRBJ2-6	TGCGCCAGCAGCTTGTTTGGACAGGGGAGGTCTGGGGCCAACGTCCTGACTTTC	CASSLFGQGRSGANVLTF
NA	NA	TRBV10-3	TRBJ1-3	TGTGCCATCAGTGAGGGCGGGGGAAACACCATATATTTT	CAISEGGGNTIYF
NA	NA	TRBV19	TRBJ2-5	TGTGCCAGTAGTATCGGGGGGCGGAAAGAGACCCAGTACTTC	CASSIGGRKETQYF
NA	NA	TRBV6-1	TRBJ1-5	TGTGCCAGCAGTCACACCAGGGGCGGACAGCCCCAGCATTTT	CASSHTRGGQPQHF
NA	NA	TRBV15	TRBJ1-5	TGTGCCACCAGAGGGGGGTACAATCAGCCCCAGCATTTT	CATRGGYNQPQHF
NA	NA	TRBV6-5	TRBJ2-1	TGTGCCAGCAGTAGACTGGCCGATGAGCAGTTCTTC	CASSRLADEQFF
NA	NA	TRBV29-1	TRBJ2-7	TGCAGCGTTGAATTGGAGGGTCCGGGCTACGAGCAGTACTTC	CSVELEGPGYEQYF
many	NA	TRBV7-6	TRBJ1-2	TGTGCCAGCAGCTCTCGGGGCTATGGCTACACCTTC	CASSSRGYGYTF
NA	NA	TRBV5-4	TRBJ2-5	TGTGCCAGCAGCTTGCAGGGTGAAGAGACCCAGTACTTC	CASSLQGEETQYF
NA	NA	TRBV6-5	TRBJ2-1	TGTGCCAGCGGCGCCGGGACCTCTGGGAATGAGCAGTTCTTC	CASGAGTSGNEQFF
few	TRBD2	TRBV7-8	TRBJ2-1	TGTGCCAGCAGCTCAGGTAGCGGGAGGGGGCAGTTCTTC	CASSSGSGRGQFF
few	NA	TRBV6-6	TRBJ2-5	TGTGCCAGCAGGAGGGAGGTTGGGCAAGAGACCCAGTACTTC	CASRREVGQETQYF
NA	TRBD1	TRBV5-3	TRBJ2-5	TGTGCCAGAAGCTTAAGGACAGGGCAAGAGACCCAGTACTTC	CARSLRTGQETQYF
once	NA	TRBV5-5	TRBJ1-2	TGTGCCAGCAGCTTGATGGTTGCGGGGGCCGCCTATGGCTACACCTTC	CASSLMVAGAAYGYTF
NA	TRBD2	TRBV7-9	TRBJ2-2	TGTGCCAGCAGCTTATTACCGGGACTAGTTGACACCGGGGAGCTGTTTTTT	CASSLLPGLVDTGELFF
NA	TRBD1	TRBV7-9	TRBJ1-6	TGTGCCAGCAGCTACGGGACAGAGAATTCACCCCTCCACTTT	CASSYGTENSPLHF
NA	NA	TRBV6-1	TRBJ2-2	TGTGCCATCTCCCGTTCTGGGAAGGGCGGGGAGCTGTTTTTT	CAISRSGKGGELFF
NA	NA	TRBV5-4	TRBJ1-1	TGTGCCAGCAGCTTGACAGGCGTTCCTGAAGCTTTCTTT	CASSLTGVPEAFF
few	TRBD1	TRBV10-3	TRBJ2-1	TGTGCCATCAGGACAGGGTACCACTACAATGAGCAGTTCTTC	CAIRTGYHYNEQFF
NA	NA	TRBV2	TRBJ1-2	TGTGCCAGCACCTTACGGTTGTCTAACTATGGCTACACCTTC	CASTLRLSNYGYTF
NA	TRBD1	TRBV6-5	TRBJ2-7	TGTGCCAGCAGAAGCGAGGTGGACAGGTACGAGCAGTACTTC	CASRSEVDRYEQYF
NA	NA	TRBV4-1	TRBJ1-3	TGCGCCAGCAGCCAAGAGATAGAGGGGGTGGTCGGAAACACCATATATTTT	CASSQEIEGVVGNTIYF